What follows are 10 T cell receptor beta chains derived from one specimen sequenced in a study of blood T cell repertoires in COVID-19. The assay was immunoSEQ multiplex PCR, and TCRdb's table has in-frame clones only and misses some. This sample has 100,000 or so clones, with 75% to 85% found just once. Sequenced input: peripheral blood. The source of these receptors is a woman in her sixties or seventies with acute or convalescent COVID-19.

The chain uses TRBV3-1 (or the pseudogene TRBV3-2) and TRBJ2-2; maybe TRBD2 (6 bases). V dropped 3 bases and J dropped 6 bases, with 11 bases sitting between them. Germline CDR1 and CDR2: LGHDT and YNNKEL (reference sequence). CDR3 length: 14 amino acids. CDR3 bases: TGTGCCAGCAGCCAGGGACTCACCCCCGGGGAGCTGTTTTTT. Its translation is CASSQGLTPGELFF.

The J gene is TRBJ2-7, the V gene TRBV9; no clear D. The CDR3 totals 16 residues. Germline loops: CDR1 SGDLS, CDR2 YYNGEE. Trimming cost V 0 bases and J 0 bases, with 13 bases left between them. Here the CDR3 DNA reads TGTGCCAGCAGCGTAGGAGCGCGGTCTAGCTCCTACGAGCAGTACTTC. It translates to CASSVGARSSSYEQYF.

The J gene is TRBJ2-2, the V gene TRBV3-1 (or the pseudogene TRBV3-2); 10 nucleotides align to TRBD2. This CDR3 contains 15 residues. The J segment lost 7 bases and the V segment lost 5 bases, leaving 7 bases of the junction unmatched. Looked up from germline, CDR1 is LGHDT and CDR2 is YNNKEL (reference sequence). The CDR3 region is CASSKSGGAFGELFF. The CDR3 coding sequence is TGTGCCAGCAGCAAAAGCGGGGGGGCCTTCGGGGAGCTGTTTTTT.

This clone appeared a few times. The genes are TRBV2 and TRBJ1-5, with D perhaps TRBD1 (6 bases). This CDR3 is 15 amino acids long. V dropped 7 bases and J dropped 2 bases, with 15 bases sitting between them. From germline, CDR1 is SNHLY and CDR2 FYNNEI. CDR3: CASMAETGRNQPQHF. In DNA form, the CDR3 reads TGTGCCAGCATGGCCGAGACAGGACGCAATCAGCCCCAGCATTTT.

This chain links TRBV4-3 with TRBJ1-6, with 10 bases fitting TRBD1. Losses at the gene ends were 0 bases for V and 2 bases for J; bases not matched to a gene: 10. CDR1 and CDR2 (germline): LGHNA, YSLEER. The CDR3 runs 20 residues. The CDR3 loop is CASSQDLETGGNAYNSPLHF. Written as DNA, the CDR3 is TGCGCCAGCAGCCAAGATCTGGAGACAGGGGGCAACGCCTATAATTCACCCCTCCACTTT.

V usage is TRBV11-2 and J usage is TRBJ2-1; 11 bases line up with TRBD2. The CDR3 sequence is 18 residues long. The V gene end was trimmed by 6 bases and the J gene end by 0 bases; junction bases not matched to a gene: 10. CDR1 is SGHAT, CDR2 FQNNGV, per germline. CDR3: CASSGTSGTLSSYNEQFF. The CDR3 DNA reads TGTGCCAGCAGTGGGACTAGCGGTACCTTAAGCTCCTACAATGAGCAGTTCTTC.

The chain employs TRBV20-1 and TRBJ2-1; D ambiguous. With 3 bases removed from V and 3 bases from J, the gap between germline ends came to 12 bases. Germline V gives CDR1 DFQATT, CDR2 SNEGSKA (reference sequence). The CDR3 is 14 amino acids. CDR3 region: CSASDPRLYNEQFF. For the CDR3, the DNA is TGCAGTGCTAGTGATCCGCGTCTCTACAATGAGCAGTTCTTC.

This rearrangement joins TRBV5-1 to TRBJ1-1, with 7 bases identical to TRBD1. The CDR3 sequence is 13 residues long. With V trimmed by 4 bases and J by 7 bases, 7 bases remained unmatched. Germline values: CDR1 SGHRS, CDR2 YFSETQ. As DNA, the CDR3 is TGCGCCAGCAGCGCTGACAGGGCCAGTGAAGCTTTCTTT. Translated, it gives CASSADRASEAFF.

V and J are TRBV30 and TRBJ2-3, with TRBD2 matching over 14 bases. Trimming at V came to 5 bases and at J to 3 bases, leaving 13 bases not matched to a gene. Germline CDR1 is GTSNPN and CDR2 is SVGIG (reference sequence). The CDR3 extends over 18 amino acids. The CDR3 bases are TGTGCCTGGGGCTTGGGACTAGCGGGAGAATTGGTAACAGATACGCAGTATTTT. As protein: CAWGLGLAGELVTDTQYF.

The chain carries TRBV6-2 or TRBV6-3 and TRBJ2-2, with 9 nucleotides matching TRBD1. J lost 7 bases, V lost 0 bases, and 3 bases had no gene match. Germline loops: CDR1 MNHEY, CDR2 SVGEGT. The CDR3 sequence is 15 residues long. CDR3 sequence (DNA): TGTGCCAGCAGTTACTCACAGGGGGCAGGCGGGGAGCTGTTTTTT. Translated, it gives CASSYSQGAGGELFF.